This T cell receptor beta chain was captured by sequencing in a study of blood T cell repertoires in COVID-19. The data were produced by immunoSEQ multiplex PCR, yet TCRdb's version contains in-frame clones alone and is incomplete. The table lists some 80,000 clones, around 74% of them singletons. CDR3 length: 18 amino acids. Germline lookup yields CDR1 MNHNS and CDR2 SASEGT. Trimming shortened V by 4 bases and J by 4 bases, and 25 bases separated the two germline ends. Sample: peripheral blood. V and J are TRBV6-1 and TRBJ2-5; weak D call: TRBD2 (5 bases). The source is a woman of 80 years or more with active or convalescent COVID-19. This CDR3 is CASSGFGVSSLSVETQYF. The CDR3 DNA is TGTGCCAGCAGTGGTTTCGGGGTCTCCTCGCTAAGTGTAGAGACCCAGTACTTC.